This entry lists 28 T cell receptor beta chains sequenced from one sample in a study of long-term antiretroviral therapy in people with HIV. Version v3.0 of the immunoSEQ assay ran at survey level. TCRdb's table, derived via immunoSEQ multiplex PCR, lists solely in-frame clones and lacks some. The repertoire holds fewer than 15,000 clones, about 77% seen once, with around an eighth in the top ten. The specimen was unsorted PBMCs, collected 1.3 years after starting antiretroviral therapy. These receptor sequences come from a woman aged 18-30 years with HIV.

V usage is TRBV7-9 and J usage is TRBJ1-4; 10 bases are shared with TRBD1. CDR1 and CDR2 from the germline V gene are SEHNR and FQNEAQ (reference sequence). The ends lost 4 bases at V and 7 bases at J; junction bases unmatched: 3. CDR3 length equals 14 residues. CDR3 loop: CASSSGQGVEKLFF. The DNA for the CDR3 is TGTGCCAGCAGCTCCGGACAGGGGGTTGAAAAACTGTTTTTT. Variable domain in full (rest from reference TRBV7-9 and TRBJ1-4): DTGVSQNPRHKITKRGQNVTFRCDPISEHNRLYWYRQTLGQGPEFLTYFQNEAQLEKSRLLSDRFSAERPKGSFSTLEIQRTEQGDSAMYLCASSSGQGVEKLFFGSGTQLSVL.

The chain joins TRBV7-9 to TRBJ2-7, with D perhaps TRBD2 (5 bases). The CDR3 loop spans 14 amino acids. The germline V gene encodes CDR1 SEHNR and CDR2 FQNEAQ (reference sequence). V shed 1 base and J shed 4 bases, with 11 bases lying between them. CDR3 sequence reads: CASSLESSRYEQYF. CDR3 sequence (DNA): TGTGCCAGCAGCTTAGAGTCTAGCCGGTACGAGCAGTACTTC.

This clone has just one count. This sequence joins TRBV27 and TRBJ2-1; D is ambiguous. CDR3 length equals 15 residues. V gave up 2 bases and J gave up 0 bases, with 8 bases separating them. From germline, CDR1 is MNHEY and CDR2 SMNVEV (reference sequence). CDR3 sequence: CASSLRSISYNEQFF. The CDR3, as DNA: TGTGCCAGCAGTTTACGGTCCATCTCCTACAATGAGCAGTTCTTC.

The chain joins TRBV19 to TRBJ2-7; D unresolved. Germline loops: CDR1 LNHDA, CDR2 SQIVND (reference sequence). This CDR3 has 13 amino acids. V lost 4 bases and J lost 0, with 7 bases in between. CDR3 DNA sequence: TGTGCCAGTAGTAGTCCGGACTCCTACGAGCAGTACTTC. Amino acid sequence: CASSSPDSYEQYF.

The CDR3 here is CASYVRQGGYNEQFF. CDR3 nucleotides: TGTGCCAGCTACGTACGACAGGGAGGGTACAATGAGCAGTTCTTC. V usage is TRBV27 and J usage is TRBJ2-1, with D possibly being TRBD1 or TRBD2 (7 bases each). V lost 8 bases and J lost 4, with 18 bases in between. The CDR3 loop spans 15 amino acids. Germline V gene sequence: CDR1 MNHEY, CDR2 SMNVEV (reference sequence).

The chain is built from TRBV6-4 and TRBJ1-1; 7 bases agree with TRBD1. The V segment lost 3 bases and the J segment 6 bases; nucleotides outside the gene matches: 7. CDR1 is MRHNA, CDR2 SNTAGT, per germline. The CDR3 loop spans 14 amino acids. The CDR3 sequence is CASSEDRAVAEAFF. The CDR3 DNA reads as TGTGCCAGCAGTGAAGACAGGGCGGTAGCTGAAGCTTTCTTT.

DNA for the CDR3: TGTGCCAGCAGCGTAGGCACCCGAGATACGCAGTATTTT. This encodes CASSVGTRDTQYF. The rearrangement uses TRBV9 and TRBJ2-3; the D is unclear. V shed 0 bases and J shed 5 bases, with 7 bases lying between them. Germline CDR1 is SGDLS and CDR2 is YYNGEE. The CDR3 spans 13 residues. The full variable domain, rest sourced from reference TRBV9 and TRBJ2-3, is DSGVTQTPKHLITATGQRVTLRCSPRSGDLSVYWYQQSLDQGLQFLIQYYNGEERAKGNILERFSAQQFPDLHSELNLSSLELGDSALYFCASSVGTRDTQYFGPGTRLTVL.

The chain carries TRBV7-9 and TRBJ1-1; perhaps TRBD1 as D (5 bases). The CDR3 is made up of 12 amino acids. V was pared by 6 bases and J by 4 bases, with 9 bases between. Germline V gene lookup returns CDR1 SEHNR and CDR2 FQNEAQ (reference sequence). This chain's CDR3 is CASRKGITEAFF. CDR3 sequence (DNA): TGTGCCAGCAGGAAGGGGATCACTGAAGCTTTCTTT.

The CDR3 reads CASSPLAGFSYNEQFF. CDR3 sequence (DNA): TGTGCCAGCAGTCCTTTAGCGGGGTTCTCCTACAATGAGCAGTTCTTC. This chain links TRBV27 with TRBJ2-1; TRBD2 matches 8 bases. V gave up 5 bases and J gave up 0 bases; unmatched junction bases: 6. Germline V gene data show CDR1 as MNHEY and CDR2 as SMNVEV (reference sequence). The CDR3 loop spans 16 amino acids.

This chain connects TRBV7-9 to TRBJ1-4; possibly TRBD1 for D (6 bases). Per the germline V gene, CDR1 is SEHNR and CDR2 is FQNEAQ (reference sequence). V was pared by 5 bases and J by 5 bases, with 12 bases between. The CDR3 spans 14 residues. The CDR3: CASSHRDLNEKLFF. The CDR3 DNA sequence: TGTGCCAGCAGCCACAGGGATTTGAATGAAAAACTGTTTTTT. Looking up the rest from reference TRBV7-9 and TRBJ1-4 gives the full variable domain: DTGVSQNPRHKITKRGQNVTFRCDPISEHNRLYWYRQTLGQGPEFLTYFQNEAQLEKSRLLSDRFSAERPKGSFSTLEIQRTEQGDSAMYLCASSHRDLNEKLFFGSGTQLSVL.

This clone turned up a few times. This chain links TRBV6-6 with TRBJ2-4; D unresolved. The CDR3 has 13 amino acids. V lost 8 bases to trimming and J lost 4 bases, with 12 bases between them. The V gene's germline CDR1 is MNHNY and CDR2 SVGAGI (reference sequence). The CDR3 here is CASSYGQKNIQYF. Written as DNA, the CDR3 is TGTGCCAGCTCCTACGGGCAGAAAAACATTCAGTACTTC.

The genes are TRBV5-1 and TRBJ1-1; D not resolved. The V gene lost 2 bases and the J gene lost 6 bases, with 14 bases spanning the gap. This CDR3 is 14 amino acids long. The V gene's germline CDR1 is SGHRS and CDR2 YFSETQ. CDR3 in DNA: TGCGCCAGCAGCTTAAACCCCACGGGCGCTGAAGCTTTCTTT. Its protein product is CASSLNPTGAEAFF.

The rearrangement links TRBV6-5 to TRBJ2-7; D unclear. The CDR3 contains 14 residues. Trimming stripped 2 bases from V and 0 bases from J, with 8 bases between. The V gene's germline CDR1 is MNHEY and CDR2 SVGAGI. CDR3 coding DNA: TGTGCCAGCAGTTACGGAGAATCCTCCTACGAGCAGTACTTC. Residues: CASSYGESSYEQYF.

This clone showed up just once. The chain is built from TRBV6-1 and TRBJ1-3; D is unclear. With 10 bases removed from V and 0 bases from J, the gap between germline ends came to 13 bases. CDR1 is MNHNS, CDR2 SASEGT, per germline. This CDR3 contains 14 residues. This CDR3 reads CATQARSSGNTIYF. The CDR3, as DNA: TGTGCCACTCAAGCGCGAAGCTCTGGAAACACCATATATTTT.

The rearrangement uses TRBV27 and TRBJ2-1; D is ambiguous. The CDR3 totals 14 residues. Trimming pared 0 bases from V and 2 bases from J, leaving 5 bases between. CDR1 and CDR2 from the germline V gene are MNHEY and SMNVEV (reference sequence). Written as DNA, the CDR3 is TGTGCCAGCAGTTTATCGGGGACCTACAATGAGCAGTTCTTC. It translates to CASSLSGTYNEQFF.

In this sample, this clone is medium-sized. V gene TRBV9 combines with J gene TRBJ2-5; D may be TRBD2 (7 bases). V was trimmed by 4 bases and J by 1 base, leaving 20 bases between them. Germline values: CDR1 SGDLS, CDR2 YYNGEE. The CDR3 covers 17 residues. The CDR3 loop reads CASSPRRGGPLQETQYF. CDR3 in DNA: TGTGCCAGCAGCCCTCGGAGGGGGGGGCCCCTCCAAGAGACCCAGTACTTC.

The J gene is TRBJ2-1, the V gene TRBV4-2, with TRBD2 as a possible D gene (7 bases). This CDR3 region has 13 residues. V lost 6 bases and J lost 7, with 13 bases in between. Germline V CDR1 and CDR2: LGHNA, YNFKEQ. DNA for the CDR3: TGTGCCAGCAGGGGGGGGGCCGGGAATGAGCAGTTCTTC. Translation: CASRGGAGNEQFF.

The V gene is TRBV7-6, the J gene TRBJ2-3, with 10 bases matching TRBD2. The J segment lost 1 base and the V segment lost 5 bases, leaving 3 bases of the junction unmatched. Looked up from germline, CDR1 is SGHVS and CDR2 is FNYEAQ. This CDR3 spans 15 amino acids. CDR3 in amino acids: CASSQGTSGTDTQYF. In nucleotides, the CDR3 is TGTGCCAGCAGCCAAGGGACTAGCGGCACAGATACGCAGTATTTT.

This chain uses TRBV2 with TRBJ1-2; D is ambiguous. Germline V CDR1 and CDR2: SNHLY, FYNNEI. V dropped 6 bases and J dropped 4 bases, with 15 bases sitting between them. This CDR3 is built from 14 residues. The chain's CDR3 is CASRKGGLSYGYTF. Written as DNA, the CDR3 is TGTGCCAGCAGGAAAGGTGGGCTTAGCTATGGCTACACCTTC.

In the case of this clone: Compared with germline, one end of the junction differs, possibly owing to a read error. V is TRBV6-5 and J is TRBJ2-2; unclear D gene. The CDR3 extends over 15 amino acids. The germline V gene has CDR1 MNHEY and CDR2 SVGAGI. The CDR3 sequence is CASSYSSRFTGELFF. The CDR3 region has the DNA TGTGCTAGCAGTTACTCCTCCAGGTTTACCGGGGAGCTGTTTTTT.

A few counts support this clone. The gene calls are TRBV7-3 and TRBJ1-1, with no clear D. The CDR3 is 10 residues long. Per the germline V gene, CDR1 is SGHTA and CDR2 is FQGTGA. With 8 bases removed from V and 9 bases from J, the gap between germline ends came to 10 bases. CDR3 sequence: CASGPEKAFF. DNA for the CDR3: TGTGCCAGCGGTCCGGAGAAAGCTTTCTTT.

This chain links TRBV12-5 with TRBJ2-7; 9 nucleotides match TRBD1. The CDR3 runs to 16 residues. J was trimmed by 2 bases and V by 2 bases; bases with no gene match: 7. The germline gives CDR1 LGHNT, CDR2 FRNRAP. The DNA of the CDR3 is TGTGCTAGTGGTTTGATTTTGGGACAGGGCCCCTACGAGCAGTACTTC. It specifies CASGLILGQGPYEQYF. The whole variable domain, remainder taken from reference TRBV12-5 and TRBJ2-7, is DARVTQTPRHKVTEMGQEVTMRCQPILGHNTVFWYRQTMMQGLELLAYFRNRAPLDDSGMPKDRFSAEMPDATLATLKIQPSEPRDSAVYFCASGLILGQGPYEQYFGPGTRLTVT.

The chain uses TRBV18 and TRBJ1-1; D is ambiguous. Trimming took off 5 bases at V and 6 bases at J, with 13 bases between the two ends. Germline-derived CDR1 and CDR2 are KGHSH and LQKENI. CDR3 size: 13 residues. The CDR3 here is CASSAGVSSEAFF. The CDR3 DNA follows: TGTGCCAGCTCAGCCGGGGTCTCCTCTGAAGCTTTCTTT.

This clone was seen only once. This sequence joins TRBV7-9 and TRBJ1-5; D uncertain. Germline loops: CDR1 SEHNR, CDR2 FQNEAQ (reference sequence). V was pared by 1 base and J by 4 bases, with 5 bases between. This CDR3 contains 13 residues. The CDR3 DNA reads TGTGCCAGCAGCTTAGAGACAAATCAGCCCCAGCATTTT. Its protein product is CASSLETNQPQHF.

The chain carries TRBV7-2 and TRBJ1-2; D gene unclear. Germline lookup yields CDR1 SGHTA and CDR2 FQGNSA. The CDR3 sequence is 12 residues long. Trimming took 2 bases from V and 4 from J, leaving 5 bases between them. The DNA for the CDR3 is TGTGCCAGCAGCTTAACAACCTATGGCTACACCTTC. This gives the protein CASSLTTYGYTF.

V gene TRBV9 combines with J gene TRBJ2-1; possibly TRBD1 or TRBD2 for D (7 bases each). The CDR3 has 16 amino acids. Trimming removed 4 bases from V and 0 bases from J, with 14 bases in between. Germline assignment: CDR1 SGDLS and CDR2 YYNGEE. The chain's CDR3 is CASSPGGGSSYNEQFF. The CDR3 DNA follows: TGTGCCAGCAGCCCAGGGGGGGGGAGCTCCTACAATGAGCAGTTCTTC.

The rearrangement links TRBV5-1 to TRBJ2-2; 7 bases agree with TRBD2. The CDR3 loop spans 16 amino acids. Germline V gives CDR1 SGHRS, CDR2 YFSETQ. V shed 0 bases, J shed 4 bases, and the junction held 6 bases outside the gene matches. The chain's CDR3 is CASSLGASGFTGELFF. The CDR3, as DNA: TGCGCCAGCAGCTTGGGGGCTAGCGGATTCACCGGGGAGCTGTTTTTT.

The chain has TRBV6-1 and TRBJ2-7, with a weak D call TRBD1 (5 bases). The germline V gene encodes CDR1 MNHNS and CDR2 SASEGT. CDR3 size: 14 residues. V was clipped by 9 bases and J by 1 base, with 16 bases between them. For the CDR3, the DNA is TGTGCCAGTTTGGATCAGGACAAGTCCTACGAGCAGTACTTC. It is translated as CASLDQDKSYEQYF.